The rows below give T cell receptor beta chains drawn from one sample of a study of T cell repertoires in cytomegalovirus infection. TCRdb passed the reads through MiXCR, listing each CDR3 protein once. The repertoire holds 700,000 to 900,000 distinct CDR3 sequences, with about 28% as singletons. These receptors' targets are unknown. The material sequenced was cultured CD8+ T cells from PBMCs, taken from culture after CMV antigen stimulation. Receptors originate from a human donor in good health (CMV status not recorded). Some clones in this sample may be carry-over from other donors' samples. CDR3s include the opening cysteine and the closing phenylalanine or tryptophan. The order of the fields is clone size, J gene, D gene, V gene, CDR3 protein, CDR3 DNA. The D gene is left open where the match is weak. Expanded clones get a size class; other rows say once, few or many, or leave the size out.

few,TRBJ2-1,TRBD2,TRBV10-2,CASSSGLAGVLSYNEQFF,TGCGCCAGCAGTTCGGGACTAGCGGGGGTTCTCTCCTACAATGAGCAGTTCTTC
few,TRBJ1-4,-,TRBV6-5,CASSYSVNNLRTVRTGGLFF,TGTGCCAGCAGTTACTCGGTGAATAATTTGAGGACAGTGCGGACTGGGGGACTGTTTTTT
-,TRBJ2-1,TRBD2,TRBV20-1,CSASAQRAGGPSSYNEQFF,TGCAGTGCTAGTGCCCAGAGAGCGGGGGGCCCTAGCTCCTACAATGAGCAGTTCTTC
few,TRBJ1-2,TRBD1,TRBV7-8,CASSSSRDRVDYGYTF,TGTGCCAGCAGCTCCAGCCGGGACAGGGTAGACTATGGCTACACCTTC
-,TRBJ1-2,-,TRBV24-1,CATSDPLDYGYTF,TGTGCCACCAGTGATCCCCTAGACTATGGCTACACCTTC
-,TRBJ2-1,-,TRBV27,CASSAGGFSYNEQFF,TGTGCCAGCAGTGCCGGGGGCTTTTCCTACAATGAGCAGTTCTTC
few,TRBJ1-2,-,TRBV5-5,CASSFIRQGSSNYGYTF,TGTGCCAGCAGCTTTATCCGCCAGGGATCTTCTAACTATGGCTACACCTTC
once,TRBJ2-2,-,TRBV19,CASNRPGELFF,TGTGCCAGTAATCGCCCCGGGGAGCTGTTTTTT
-,TRBJ2-5,-,TRBV4-3,CASSQDWTDYQETQYF,TGCGCCAGCAGCCAAGATTGGACGGACTACCAAGAGACCCAGTACTTC
-,TRBJ2-4,TRBD2,TRBV7-2,CASSLGGGRAKNIQYF,TGTGCCAGCAGCCTCGGCGGGGGTCGGGCCAAAAACATTCAGTACTTC
-,TRBJ2-1,-,TRBV6-6,CASSYSIVPSYNEQFF,TGTGCCAGCAGTTACTCGATAGTCCCCTCCTACAATGAGCAGTTCTTC
few,TRBJ2-6,-,TRBV6-5,CASAPGANVLTF,TGTGCCAGCGCTCCTGGGGCCAACGTCCTGACTTTC
-,TRBJ1-2,-,TRBV15,CATSRDLGSLGYTF,TGTGCCACCAGCAGAGATCTCGGGTCGCTTGGCTACACCTTC
-,TRBJ2-1,-,TRBV6-6,CALGKGSEQFF,TGTGCCTTGGGTAAGGGGTCTGAGCAGTTCTTC
few,TRBJ2-3,-,TRBV12-3/TRBV12-4,CASSLGSTIKIITDTQYF,TGTGCCAGCAGTTTAGGCTCCACAATAAAGATTATCACAGATACGCAGTATTTT
few,TRBJ2-6,-,TRBV10-3,CAMRAGTDSSGANVLTF,TGTGCCATGAGGGCCGGGACGGACAGCTCTGGGGCCAACGTCCTGACTTTC